Below are 22 T cell receptor beta chains sequenced from a single sample in a study of spatial heterogeneity in lung cancer. Time point: sample taken at primary tumor resection. TCRdb used MiXCR to reprocess the 5' RACE reads, holding one entry per CDR3 protein. The sample holds 650 to 850 distinct CDR3 sequences; around 16% are singletons and the top ten take 9% to 10%. The sample here was normal lung tissue next to the tumor, taken at surgery. The source of these receptors is a male donor with early-stage non-small cell lung cancer.

Sample share makes this clonotype large (0.1 to 1%). J is TRBJ1-5 and V is TRBV13, with D maybe TRBD1 (6 bases). Trimming shortened V by 0 bases and J by 0 bases, and 9 bases separated the two germline ends. The CDR3 sequence is 16 residues long. The germline V gene has CDR1 PRHDT and CDR2 FYEKMQ (reference sequence). The CDR3 spells CASSLGGGRSNQPQHF. The CDR3 coding sequence is TGTGCCAGCAGCTTAGGCGGGGGCCGTAGCAATCAGCCCCAGCATTTT.

By share of the sample, this clonotype is large. The chain employs TRBV10-1 and TRBJ2-6, with a weak D call TRBD1 (5 bases). Germline V gene lookup returns CDR1 WNHNN and CDR2 SYGVQD (reference sequence). The V gene lost 4 bases and the J gene lost 1 base, with 5 bases spanning the gap. The CDR3 spans 14 residues. The CDR3 sequence is CASSAGSGANVLTF. The CDR3 region has the DNA TGCGCCAGCAGTGCAGGGTCTGGGGCCAACGTCCTGACTTTC.

By sample share, this clonotype is large. This chain joins TRBV20-1 and TRBJ1-1, with 11 positions matching TRBD1. With 1 base clipped from V and 5 bases from J, the junction kept 6 bases outside the gene matches. The CDR3 runs 15 residues. Germline assignment: CDR1 DFQATT and CDR2 SNEGSKA (reference sequence). The CDR3, as DNA: TGCAGTGCTAGAGGGACAGGGGGCGATATGACTGAAGCTTTCTTT. Its protein is CSARGTGGDMTEAFF.

The chain couples TRBV20-1 to TRBJ2-5, with TRBD2 as a possible D gene (6 bases). This CDR3 contains 15 residues. The germline CDR1 and CDR2 sequences are DFQATT and SNEGSKA (reference sequence). Trimming stripped 0 bases from V and 4 bases from J, with 15 bases between. The CDR3 DNA sequence: TGCAGTGCTAGAGATCCAGGCGGGGCCGGAGAGACCCAGTACTTC. This codes for CSARDPGGAGETQYF.

This clonotype is labeled large. This chain connects TRBV29-1 to TRBJ2-1; D is possibly TRBD2 (6 bases). This CDR3 spans 14 amino acids. Trimming took off 0 bases at V and 7 bases at J, with 13 bases between the two ends. Germline values: CDR1 SQVTM, CDR2 ANQGSEA. CDR3 in amino acids: CSVEDLGGVNEQFF. The CDR3 region has the DNA TGCAGCGTTGAAGATCTAGGCGGGGTGAATGAGCAGTTCTTC.

Within the sample, this clonotype is medium-sized. This chain joins TRBV12-2 and TRBJ2-7; the DNA was not used to check the table's D call, TRBD2. TRBV12-2 is described as a pseudogene. CDR3 length equals 15 residues. In nucleotides, the CDR3 is TGTGCAAGTCGCTTCAACTGGCGGGAGGACGACGAGCAGTACTTC. This encodes CASRFNWREDDEQYF.

This clonotype is medium-sized (0.01 to 0.1%) within its sample. V and J are TRBV10-3 and TRBJ2-1; D call uncertain. CDR1 and CDR2 (germline): ENHRY, SYGVKD. Trimming left V 10 bases short and J 2 bases short, with 24 bases between. CDR3 length: 17 residues. CDR3 coding DNA: TGTGCCACCAGCACCCCATCTGTGTCGCAGACCTACAATGAGCAGTTCTTC. It translates to CATSTPSVSQTYNEQFF.

The rearrangement links TRBV24-1 to TRBJ2-5; weak D call: TRBD1 (6 bases). Germline V gene sequence: CDR1 KGHDR, CDR2 SFDVKD. There are 13 residues in the CDR3. Trimming cost V 7 bases and J 3 bases, with 11 bases left between them. The CDR3 is CATRDSRKETQYF. The CDR3 coding sequence is TGTGCCACCAGGGACAGTCGGAAAGAGACCCAGTACTTC.

Judged by abundance, this clonotype is large (0.1 to 1%). V gene TRBV6-2 or TRBV6-3 combines with J gene TRBJ2-3; no clear D. The CDR3 sequence is 14 residues long. Germline CDR1 and CDR2: MNHEY and SVGEGT. The V end was cut by 2 bases, the J end by 1 base, with 7 bases between. The CDR3 is CASSYLIRTDTQYF. As DNA, the CDR3 is TGTGCCAGCAGTTACCTTATTCGCACAGATACGCAGTATTTT.

This clonotype is labeled medium-sized. The chain employs TRBV13 and TRBJ2-7; 7 bases map to TRBD2. Germline assignment: CDR1 PRHDT and CDR2 FYEKMQ (reference sequence). The V segment lost 4 bases and the J segment 3 bases; nucleotides outside the gene matches: 9. The CDR3 sequence is 15 residues long. The CDR3 reads CASSSSPTSLYEQYF. In DNA, the CDR3 is TGTGCCAGCAGCTCCTCCCCGACTAGCCTCTACGAGCAGTACTTC.

This clonotype counts as large (0.1 to 1%). This chain connects TRBV5-1 to TRBJ2-5; 8 nucleotides match TRBD2. The V and J ends lost 4 bases and 2 bases, in that order; junction bases with no gene match: 10. Germline loops: CDR1 SGHRS, CDR2 YFSETQ. The CDR3 runs 16 residues. The CDR3 sequence is CASSATSDDAQETQYF. The CDR3 DNA reads TGCGCCAGCAGCGCGACTAGCGACGACGCTCAAGAGACCCAGTACTTC.

Relative to its sample, this clonotype is medium-sized (0.01 to 0.1%). The chain recombines TRBV6-6 with TRBJ2-5; D is possibly TRBD1 (5 bases). V was cut by 2 bases and J by 4 bases, with 14 bases left in between. The CDR3 spans 15 residues. Germline V lookup: CDR1 MNHNY, CDR2 SVGAGI (reference sequence). The CDR3 spells CASSYDSRPGETQYF. The CDR3 region has the DNA TGTGCCAGCAGTTACGACAGTAGGCCCGGAGAGACCCAGTACTTC.

By proportion, this clonotype is large. The chain is built from TRBV20-1 and TRBJ2-3; no definite D call. Germline values: CDR1 DFQATT, CDR2 SNEGSKA (reference sequence). Trimming removed 3 bases at V and 3 bases at J, with 7 bases between. The CDR3 extends over 12 amino acids. The CDR3 sequence: CSASAETDTQYF. The DNA for the CDR3 is TGCAGTGCTAGCGCAGAAACAGATACGCAGTATTTT.

This clonotype is large within its sample. This chain connects TRBV20-1 to TRBJ2-7; 7 bases are shared with TRBD1. CDR1 and CDR2 from the germline V gene are DFQATT and SNEGSKA (reference sequence). V shed 3 bases, J shed 2 bases, and the junction held 4 bases outside the gene matches. The CDR3 totals 13 residues. CDR3 DNA: TGCAGTGCTAGGGACAGGCAAGCCTACGAGCAGTACTTC. Its protein product is CSARDRQAYEQYF.

The chain has TRBV5-6 and TRBJ1-5, with TRBD1 matching over 8 bases. The CDR3 runs to 14 residues. V lost 3 bases, J lost 5 bases, and 4 bases stayed unmatched. Per the germline V gene, CDR1 is SGHDT and CDR2 is YYEEEE. The CDR3 nucleotides are TGTGCCAGCAGCTACGGACAGGGTTATCAGCCCCAGCATTTT. Protein: CASSYGQGYQPQHF.

This clonotype has a handful of counts. V gene TRBV27 combines with J gene TRBJ2-3, with 8 bases aligning to TRBD1. This CDR3 is 15 amino acids long. Germline loops: CDR1 MNHEY, CDR2 SMNVEV (reference sequence). The junction had 7 bases not matched to a gene; V was cut back by 2 bases and J by 6 bases. The CDR3 loop is CASSLPRTGMDTQYF. In DNA form, the CDR3 reads TGTGCCAGCAGTTTACCAAGGACAGGGATGGATACGCAGTATTTT.

This clonotype was recorded many times. The chain joins TRBV7-9 to TRBJ1-2; 7 bases map to TRBD1. In germline, CDR1 is SEHNR, CDR2 FQNEAQ (reference sequence). The CDR3 covers 15 residues. After removal of 5 bases from V and 0 bases from J, the junction contained 6 bases not matched to a gene. The CDR3 spells CASSPGDSSNYGYTF. The DNA for the CDR3 is TGTGCCAGCAGCCCAGGGGACAGCTCTAACTATGGCTACACCTTC.

Relative to its sample, this clonotype is medium-sized. The chain links TRBV27 to TRBJ2-2, with D possibly called TRBD1 or TRBD2 (5 bases each). From germline, CDR1 is MNHEY and CDR2 SMNVEV (reference sequence). V was shortened by 8 bases and J by 3 bases, with 22 bases between the two germline ends. The CDR3 consists of 17 residues. CDR3 nucleotide sequence: TGTGCCAGCGGCCCCCAGAGGGCATCGGGGCACACCGGGGAGCTGTTTTTT. Residues: CASGPQRASGHTGELFF.

This clonotype is categorized as medium-sized. The V gene is TRBV5-1, the J gene TRBJ2-5; the match to TRBD2 covers 8 bases. Losses at the gene ends were 6 bases for V and 5 bases for J; bases not matched to a gene: 9. CDR3 length equals 14 residues. Germline-derived CDR1 and CDR2 are SGHRS and YFSETQ. The CDR3 spells CASTSGGGAETQYF. CDR3 sequence (DNA): TGCGCCAGCACCTCCGGGGGGGGCGCGGAGACCCAGTACTTC.

This clonotype ranks as medium-sized. The V and J genes are TRBV3-1 and TRBJ2-2; a possible D gene is TRBD2 (6 bases). Per germline, CDR1 LGHDT and CDR2 YNNKEL (reference sequence). The CDR3 consists of 16 residues. V dropped 0 bases and J dropped 2 bases, with 10 bases sitting between them. The CDR3 spells CASSQERLVNTGELFF. The CDR3, as DNA: TGTGCCAGCAGCCAAGAGAGACTAGTTAACACCGGGGAGCTGTTTTTT.

This rearrangement joins TRBV20-1 to TRBJ2-7; D may be TRBD1 (5 bases). Looked up from germline, CDR1 is DFQATT and CDR2 is SNEGSKA (reference sequence). The CDR3 spans 15 residues. Trimming pared 5 bases from V and 1 base from J, leaving 18 bases between. CDR3 in amino acids: CSAAPRVLSSYEQYF. DNA of the CDR3: TGCAGTGCTGCCCCCAGGGTGTTATCTTCCTACGAGCAGTACTTC.

By sample fraction, this clonotype is large. The chain has TRBV28 and TRBJ2-3; possibly TRBD1 for D (5 bases). The germline V gene encodes CDR1 MDHEN and CDR2 SYDVKM. V shed 6 bases and J shed 6 bases, with 7 bases lying between them. The CDR3 spans 11 residues. The CDR3 DNA is TGTGCCAGCAGACAGGAGGATACGCAGTATTTT. Its translation is CASRQEDTQYF.